Listed here is a single T cell receptor (beta chain). This specimen comes from a study of blood T cell repertoires in COVID-19. The CDR3 runs to 15 residues. Germline V CDR1 and CDR2: SGHNT, YYREEE (reference sequence). V shed 4 bases and J shed 2 bases, with 15 bases lying between them. In the original workflow: The authors estimated nucleated cell counts from reference gene primer amplification. Profiling relied on immunoSEQ multiplex PCR, and the TCRdb table lists in-frame clones only, not all of them. V and J calls and clone size come straight from that table; D and trimming were deduced from the DNA. In the table there are about 160,000 clones, 70% to 85% of which are singletons.

The sample comprised peripheral blood. This TCR was sampled from a man in his 60s who had recovered from COVID-19. This chain joins TRBV5-4 and TRBJ1-1, with a possible D match to TRBD1 (6 bases). The CDR3 region is CASSGQRTRNTEAFF. CDR3 sequence (DNA): TGTGCCAGCAGCGGACAGAGAACGAGAAACACTGAAGCTTTCTTT.